This is a list of T cell receptor beta chains from one sample in a study of CD4 T cells in relation to SARS-CoV-2 and coronaviruses. Sequencing used immunoSEQ multiplex PCR; TCRdb keeps in-frame clones, though not all of them. The top ten hold roughly 22% of the sample, which has about 36,000 clones, approximately 80% seen once. No antigen has been assigned to these receptors. Sequences were obtained from memory CD4+ T cells from PBMCs, cultured in vitro. The source of these receptors is an adult with COVID-19. CDR3s leave out the opening cysteine and the closing phenylalanine or tryptophan. A D gene is named only where the DNA matches it firmly.

v_call	d_call	j_call	cdr3_aa
TRBV20-1	-	TRBJ2-5	SAPLKATQY
TRBV4-1	TRBD1	TRBJ1-4	ASSQDPTGVYELF
TRBV11-2	-	TRBJ2-7	ASSLSRVYEQY
TRBV4-2	TRBD1	TRBJ2-5	ASSQAPTGAGETQY
TRBV28	-	TRBJ1-6	ASSLSGGYSPLH
TRBV6-1	TRBD2	TRBJ2-5	ASSAGFWTSGRGGETQY
TRBV3-1/TRBV3-2	-	TRBJ2-5	ASSQASLETQY
TRBV9	-	TRBJ2-1	ASSVDPASGEQF
TRBV7-2	-	TRBJ2-6	ASTPSLLSGANVLT
TRBV28	-	TRBJ2-1	ASSFAYVLTGPSYNEQF
TRBV11-3	-	TRBJ1-1	ASSLDGNTEAF
TRBV11-3	TRBD2	TRBJ2-1	ASVGGGSDEQF
TRBV6-2/TRBV6-3	-	TRBJ1-1	ASSFTPFSGNTEAF
TRBV5-1	-	TRBJ2-4	ASSLQGVGIQY
TRBV29-1	TRBD1	TRBJ1-1	RGDRVNTEAF
TRBV9	-	TRBJ2-1	ASSKGPYNEQF
TRBV2	TRBD1	TRBJ1-5	ASSAGQGAGWPQH
TRBV15	-	TRBJ2-2	ATSRVGTGELF
TRBV2	-	TRBJ2-7	ASSGEAYEQY
TRBV5-3	-	TRBJ1-6	ARSLVPISVPRGYNSPLH
TRBV23-1	-	TRBJ1-2	ASSQDRTNGYT
TRBV27	-	TRBJ1-6	ASSSAGQSPLH
TRBV4-1	TRBD2	TRBJ2-3	ASSHDSGSTDTQY
TRBV5-5	-	TRBJ2-7	ASSLVGDSYEQY
TRBV30	TRBD2	TRBJ2-7	AWSSAFRAGGTYEQY
TRBV6-6	-	TRBJ1-1	ATVAGEWTEAF
TRBV7-3	TRBD1	TRBJ2-1	ASSSYRGPSNEQF
TRBV28	-	TRBJ2-4	ASSLLSGYIQY
TRBV19	-	TRBJ1-1	ASSRTTLNTEAF
TRBV5-1	-	TRBJ1-2	ASSLGQSYGYT
TRBV28	-	TRBJ1-2	ASSLAGGSYGYT
TRBV5-1	-	TRBJ2-7	ASSLERNYEQY
TRBV11-1	-	TRBJ2-4	ASSAGVQDIDIQY
TRBV7-9	-	TRBJ1-6	ASSSPPGRGSPLH
TRBV6-5	-	TRBJ1-5	ASSPGSNQPQH
TRBV19	-	TRBJ2-7	ASSSSRDVKQY
TRBV6-5	-	TRBJ2-1	ASSLDRSRYNEQF
TRBV5-4	TRBD2	TRBJ2-1	ASRVGLAEYNEQF
TRBV7-2	-	TRBJ1-1	ASSLASQQAF
TRBV28	TRBD1	TRBJ2-7	ASRLGGTGSYEQY
TRBV5-1	TRBD1	TRBJ2-2	ASSLAGQETNTGELF
TRBV28	-	TRBJ2-2	ASSFTQGRLGELF
TRBV9	-	TRBJ1-3	ASSKSTGNTIY
TRBV6-5	-	TRBJ2-1	ASSYSGPPNEQF
TRBV6-6	-	TRBJ2-7	ASSRTDGEQY
TRBV3-1/TRBV3-2	TRBD1	TRBJ1-4	ASSQEGFGTGNEKLF
TRBV5-8	TRBD1	TRBJ1-5	ASSPGTGGNQPQH
TRBV6-5	-	TRBJ2-7	ASSYSGEAYEQY